This T cell receptor (beta chain) emerged from a study of blood T cell repertoires in COVID-19 (dated by TCRdb to the early 2020s). Study-level background: Samples from collaborators originated in the United States, Italy and Spain and spanned both the acute and convalescent phases of COVID-19. The prospective study material was composed of cDNA or gDNA derived from T cells, B-cell-depleted T cells, or PBMCs. Subjects who had been exposed to COVID-19, were actively infected with it, or had recovered from it provided the deeply sampled blood TCRbeta repertoires that made up the dataset. A freely available public database, intended as a resource for researchers studying the immune response to SARS-CoV-2, is where the repertoires were released. Samples came from the ongoing ImmuneRACE study (first 160 participants) plus 1,254 subjects from 6 global collaborators. The sample metadata nearly always contained a de-identified subject ID, COVID-19 status, age in years and sex. Where HLA class I and class II types were available, the types were taken from metadata supplied by the sample provider, not from assay-based typing.

In the case of this clone: Its antigen is unknown. Per-nucleotide qualities are absent, and no much larger clonotype sits a single base away.

In the germline V gene, CDR1 corresponds to LGHNT and CDR2 to FRNRAP. The CDR3 starts with the cysteine, ends with the phenylalanine, and has 17 residues. Only the CDR3 region is kept as DNA, spanning 51 bases read in frame from base 1. V lost 2 bases and J lost 4 bases, and the count of bases not matched to a germline gene is 9. TCRbeta CDR3 regions were amplified from genomic DNA using the immunoSEQ Assay, a bias-controlled multiplex PCR. The paper's data handling went like this. Within the assay, amplification of reference gene primers was used to estimate how many nucleated cells each sample contained. To quantify the absolute abundance of each unique TCRbeta CDR3 rearrangement, sequence reads were collapsed and filtered. Productive Simpson clonality was computed per sample as the square root of Simpson's diversity index over productive rearrangements. As stored in TCRdb, this immuneACCESS dataset retains in-frame rearrangements with V and J assigned. A fraction of the clones does not appear; measured against another copy, unresolved V genes explain less than half of the discrepancy, and the remainder lacks a known reason. That table gives V, J and clone size, and the DNA gave D and trimming. The sample contains 250,000 or so clones, less than 95% of them found a single time. The ten biggest clones cover 2.5% to 3% of the sample.

The paper's findings and limits, for the study overall: The amount of clinical and demographic metadata varied by source and participant and was provided uncurated.

Participants in the prospective study were aged roughly 18 to 89 years, lived in 20 to 25 United States geographic areas, and enrolled through a virtual design. Cohort assignment in the prospective study relied on participant-reported clinical history from a screening survey and a study questionnaire. Exposed participants had been in contact, within 2 weeks of entering the study, with a person who had a PCR-confirmed or clinician-diagnosed case of COVID-19. Each participant in the prospective study had whole blood, serum and a nasopharyngeal or oropharyngeal swab collected by mobile phlebotomists. Prospective study participants could optionally give additional blood draws and questionnaires over an approximately two-month period. Prospective study blood samples were shipped either frozen or at room temperature before DNA extraction.

Rearrangement joined TRBV12-5 to TRBJ2-5; 11 central bases correspond to TRBD1. Sequencing was performed on PBMCs or T cells enriched from blood (not recorded which). This TCR came from a man between 40 and 49 years old who had been exposed to COVID-19. The CDR3 protein is CASGLTTGTGGRETQYF. The DNA is as follows: TGTGCTAGTGGTTTGACGACCGGGACAGGGGGTCGAGAGACCCAGTACTTC. The reference TRBV12-5 and TRBJ2-5 proteins fill in what lies around the CDR3, so the full variable domain reads DARVTQTPRHKVTEMGQEVTMRCQPILGHNTVFWYRQTMMQGLELLAYFRNRAPLDDSGMPKDRFSAEMPDATLATLKIQPSEPRDSAVYFCASGLTTGTGGRETQYFGPGTRLLVL.